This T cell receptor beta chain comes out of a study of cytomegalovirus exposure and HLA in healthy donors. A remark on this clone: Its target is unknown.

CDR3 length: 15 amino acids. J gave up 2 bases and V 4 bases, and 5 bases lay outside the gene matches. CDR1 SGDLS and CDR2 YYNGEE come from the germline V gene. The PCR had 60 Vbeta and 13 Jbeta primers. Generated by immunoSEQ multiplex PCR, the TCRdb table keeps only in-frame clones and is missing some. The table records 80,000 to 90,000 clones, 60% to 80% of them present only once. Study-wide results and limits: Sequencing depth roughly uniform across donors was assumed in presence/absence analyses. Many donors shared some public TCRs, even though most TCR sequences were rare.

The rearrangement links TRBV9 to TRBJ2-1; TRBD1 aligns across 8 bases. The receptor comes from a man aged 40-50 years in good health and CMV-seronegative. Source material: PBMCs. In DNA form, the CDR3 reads TGTGCCAGCAGCCCCATACAGGGGGCCTACAATGAGCAGTTCTTC. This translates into CASSPIQGAYNEQFF.